Listed here is a single TCR beta chain. The sample holds other DNA sequences that translate to the same CDR3. The donor population consisted of healthy HIV-negative adults with no recent acute infections or vaccinations. This sample is part of a study of shared clonotypes between healthy human individuals. Germline V gives CDR1 WNHNN, CDR2 SYGVQD (reference sequence). This CDR3 is 14 amino acids long. V was trimmed by 1 base and J by 5 bases, leaving 8 bases between them. In the original workflow: Filtering of immunoSEQ junctional sequences could not match full-length read filtering. TCRdb's table, derived via immunoSEQ multiplex PCR, lists solely in-frame clones and lacks some. The V and J calls and clone size were taken over from that table, and D and trimming were inferred from the DNA. The top ten hold roughly 0.13% of the sample, which has 2 million to 2.5 million clones, approximately 94% seen once.

The clonotype was recovered from a man aged 18 to 35 in good health. The sample comprised naive CD4+ T cells sorted from blood. Described subset: CD45RA+ positively selected. V usage is TRBV10-1 and J usage is TRBJ2-2; D uncertain. This CDR3 reads CASSEWGETGELFF. The CDR3 DNA reads TGCGCCAGCAGTGAGTGGGGTGAGACCGGGGAGCTGTTTTTT.